Listed here are 25 T cell receptor beta chains from one sample, sequenced in a study of T cell clonality in common variable immunodeficiency. Their recognized antigens are unknown. Points from the study as a whole: Fewer deletions and N-nucleotide insertions were reportedly seen in common variable immunodeficiency TCR beta sequences.

Profiled with immunoSEQ multiplex PCR; TCRdb holds only in-frame clones, not every one. The sample presents 20,000 to 30,000 clones, none singletons. Sequenced sample: peripheral blood mononuclear cells. These receptors came from a human donor with common variable immunodeficiency.

This clone was counted ten times or more. The sequence runs out 3 residues before the end of the CDR3; the remainder is reconstructed from the germline J gene. The chain links TRBV20-1 to TRBJ2-1; 7 bases are a match to TRBD1. The CDR3 sequence is 15 residues long. Unmatched junction bases numbered 6, after V lost 2 bases and J lost 2 bases. CDR1 is DFQATT and CDR2 is SNEGSKA in the germline V gene (reference sequence). The part of the CDR3 DNA that was read is TGCAGTGCTAGAAAGTACCAGGGGGCCTACAATGAG. Translating gives CSARKYQGAYNE. The entire CDR3 protein reads CSARKYQGAYNEQFF.

On this clone: The CDR3 end falls 3 residues outside the read, so it is completed with the germline J gene. The chain couples TRBV5-6 to TRBJ2-2, with 7 bases that match TRBD2. The CDR3 length is 15 residues. Germline V CDR1 and CDR2: SGHDT, YYEEEE. Trimming cost V 4 bases and J 1 base; bases outside gene matches: 4. The CDR3 region is CASSLAGVNTGELFF. Incomplete CDR3 DNA: TGTGCCAGCAGCCTTGCGGGGGTGAACACCGGGGAG.

Ten or more counts support this clone. The read terminates 3 residues ahead of where the CDR3 ends, so the germline J gene completes it. The chain carries TRBV7-9 and TRBJ2-1; D call uncertain. Trimming shortened V by 7 bases and J by 9 bases, and 13 bases separated the two germline ends. From germline, CDR1 is SEHNR and CDR2 FQNEAQ (reference sequence). The CDR3 totals 12 residues. CDR3 amino acids: CASTTVSVEQFF. CDR3 DNA (partial): TGTGCCAGCACCACGGTTTCGGTTGAG.

This clone was detected many times. The CDR3 end lies 3 residues beyond the end of the read and is filled in from the germline J gene. This chain links TRBV28 with TRBJ2-5; weak D call: TRBD2 (5 bases). This CDR3 contains 13 residues. Trimming removed 4 bases from V and 4 bases from J, with 10 bases in between. Per germline, CDR1 MDHEN and CDR2 SYDVKM. Partial CDR3 DNA: TGTGCCAGCAGTTCCCAGGACTTAGAGACC. This codes for CASSSQDLET. The entire CDR3 reads CASSSQDLETQYF. The variable domain in full, completed from reference TRBV28 and TRBJ2-5, reads DVKVTQSSRYLVKRTGEKVFLECVQDMDHENMFWYRQDPGLGLRLIYFSYDVKMKEKGDIPEGYSVSREKKERFSLILESASTNQTSMYLCASSSQDLETQYFGPGTRLLVL.

As regards this clone: The read terminates 3 residues ahead of where the CDR3 ends, so the germline J gene completes it. The chain links TRBV20-1 to TRBJ1-6; D unresolved. V gave up 7 bases and J gave up 9 bases, with 16 bases separating them. There are 13 residues in the CDR3. CDR1 DFQATT and CDR2 SNEGSKA come from the germline V gene (reference sequence). CDR3 amino acids: CSGWSGGPSPLHF. The sequenced part of the CDR3 DNA is TGCAGTGGGTGGAGTGGAGGGCCTTCACCC.

This clone was found a few times. Sequencing ends 3 residues short of the CDR3 end; the germline J gene provides the rest. This sequence joins TRBV2 and TRBJ2-7, with 13 nucleotides matching TRBD2. The CDR3 has 14 amino acids. Germline assignment: CDR1 SNHLY and CDR2 FYNNEI. Trimming removed 6 bases from V and 3 bases from J; junction bases left unmatched: 2. The sequenced CDR3 bases are TGTGCCAGCAGACTAGCGGGAGGGAACTACGAG. Translating gives CASRLAGGNYE. The CDR3 as a whole reads CASRLAGGNYEQYF. The full variable domain, with the rest looked up from reference TRBV2 and TRBJ2-7, is EPEVTQTPSHQVTQMGQEVILRCVPISNHLYFYWYRQILGQKVEFLVSFYNNEISEKSEIFDDQFSVERPDGSNFTLKIRSTKLEDSAMYFCASRLAGGNYEQYFGPGTRLTVT.

The CDR3 bases that were read are TGTGCCAGCAGCGTGGACAGGGGACACGAG. This codes for CASSVDRGHE. The entire CDR3 reads CASSVDRGHEQYF. The V call is TRBV5-6, the J call TRBJ2-7; 9 positions agree with TRBD1. The read stops 3 residues short of the end of the CDR3; the missing end is completed from the germline J gene. This CDR3 is built from 13 residues. V gave up 4 bases and J gave up 5 bases; unmatched junction bases: 4. From germline, CDR1 is SGHDT and CDR2 YYEEEE.

This clone appeared many times. The read ends 3 residues before the CDR3 terminus; that terminus is restored from the germline J gene. V usage is TRBV29-1 and J usage is TRBJ1-1; tentative D call: TRBD1 (6 bases). CDR3 length: 14 residues. Trimming cost V 3 bases and J 1 base, with 12 bases left between them. CDR1 and CDR2 (germline): SQVTM, ANQGSEA. The DNA read from the CDR3 is TGCAGCGTTGAGTTCGGGGGGGCGAACACTGAA. Encoded protein: CSVEFGGANTE. The whole CDR3 protein is CSVEFGGANTEAFF.

In this sample, this clone turned up many times. The read gets to within 3 residues of the CDR3 end, and the germline J gene fills in the rest. This rearrangement joins TRBV19 to TRBJ1-5, with D possibly matching TRBD1 (6 bases). The germline CDR1 and CDR2 sequences are LNHDA and SQIVND (reference sequence). The CDR3 covers 18 residues. V lost 7 bases and J 0 bases, leaving 22 bases between the germline ends. The CDR3 loop reads CASNLRGHRANSNQPQHF. Incomplete CDR3 DNA: TGTGCCAGTAACCTCAGAGGTCACAGGGCCAATAGCAATCAGCCC.

This clone was recorded many times. Coverage ceases 3 residues before the CDR3 finishes, and the germline J gene fills in the end. The J gene is TRBJ1-4, the V gene TRBV30; the match to TRBD1 covers 8 bases. From germline, CDR1 is GTSNPN and CDR2 SVGIG (reference sequence). The length of the CDR3 is 14 residues. V was pared by 0 bases and J by 5 bases, with 2 bases of the junction left unmatched. The chain's CDR3 is CAWSVRGRNEKLFF. The CDR3 bases that were read are TGTGCCTGGAGTGTCAGGGGGCGCAATGAAAAA.

As to this clone: The read gets to within 3 residues of the CDR3 end, and the germline J gene fills in the rest. The chain uses TRBV7-6 and TRBJ1-6, with D tentatively TRBD1 (6 bases). Germline CDR1 is SGHVS and CDR2 is FNYEAQ. V was pared by 4 bases and J by 6 bases, with 10 bases between. CDR3 length: 14 residues. The CDR3 protein is CASSSKQGNSPLHF. The DNA read from the CDR3 is TGTGCCAGCAGCTCGAAACAGGGTAATTCACCC.

This clone was counted between two and nine times. The missing CDR3 end, 3 residues past where the read stops, is filled in from the germline J gene. The V call is TRBV5-4, the J call TRBJ2-5, with TRBD2 as a possible D gene (7 bases). Trimming removed 4 bases from V and 2 bases from J, with 15 bases in between. The length of the CDR3 is 15 residues. Germline CDR1 and CDR2: SGHNT and YYREEE (reference sequence). CDR3 in amino acids: CASSPAGARQETQYF. The DNA read from the CDR3 is TGTGCCAGCAGCCCGGCGGGGGCCCGACAAGAGACC. Full variable domain (missing parts from reference TRBV5-4 and TRBJ2-5): ETGVTQSPTHLIKTRGQQVTLRCSSQSGHNTVSWYQQALGQGPQFIFQYYREEENGRGNFPPRFSGLQFPNYSSELNVNALELDDSALYLCASSPAGARQETQYFGPGTRLLVL.

This clone was counted many times. The read stops 3 residues short of the end of the CDR3; the missing end is completed from the germline J gene. The J gene is TRBJ2-3, the V gene TRBV29-1, with D perhaps TRBD1 (5 bases). The V end was cut by 4 bases, the J end by 2 bases, with 7 bases between. Per the germline V gene, CDR1 is SQVTM and CDR2 is ANQGSEA. The CDR3 length is 12 residues. Partial CDR3 DNA: TGCAGCGTTGCAGGGTCCACAGATACG. Residues: CSVAGSTDT. The whole CDR3 region reads CSVAGSTDTQYF.

This clone showed up many times. Read coverage stops 3 residues before the CDR3 terminus; the germline J gene supplies the remainder. V gene TRBV19 combines with J gene TRBJ2-2; D unclear. The CDR3 is 12 amino acids. V gave up 3 bases and J gave up 5 bases, with 4 bases separating them. The germline V gene has CDR1 LNHDA and CDR2 SQIVND (reference sequence). The CDR3 DNA, read in part, is TGTGCCAGTAGTATTGTAACCGGGGAG. This translates into CASSIVTGE. The complete CDR3 protein is CASSIVTGELFF.

This clone was picked up a small number of times. The CDR3 goes on 3 residues after the read ends, and that part is filled in from the germline J gene. The chain combines TRBV20-1 with TRBJ2-1; 8 bases line up with TRBD1. This CDR3 comprises 15 residues. Per germline, CDR1 DFQATT and CDR2 SNEGSKA (reference sequence). The V and J ends lost 6 bases and 3 bases, in that order; junction bases with no gene match: 10. CDR3 amino acids: CSAKIPGQDYNEQFF. The covered CDR3 bases are TGCAGTGCGAAAATCCCGGGACAGGACTACAATGAG.

This clone has more than one count but fewer than ten. One end of the junction varies from germline; a read error may be responsible. Read coverage stops 3 residues before the CDR3 terminus; the germline J gene supplies the remainder. The rearrangement links TRBV7-7 to TRBJ2-3; 7 bases map to TRBD1. Germline lookup yields CDR1 SSHAT and CDR2 FNYEAQ (reference sequence). The CDR3 extends over 18 amino acids. The CDR3: CASSLAPRAGGSTDTQYF. CDR3 DNA, as far as it was read: TGTGCTAGCAGCTTAGCTCCCCGGGCAGGGGGTAGCACAGATACG.

This clone was seen many times. The sequenced fragment ends 3 residues before the CDR3 boundary, so the rest is inferred from the germline J gene. The J gene is TRBJ2-5, the V gene TRBV18; 8 bases agree with TRBD2. The trim removed 1 base at V and 0 bases at J, leaving 4 bases unmatched. Germline loops: CDR1 KGHSH, CDR2 LQKENI. CDR3 length: 16 residues. CDR3 protein: CASSPRNSGNQETQYF. The sequenced part of the CDR3 DNA is TGTGCCAGCTCACCACGAAATAGCGGGAACCAAGAGACC.

Note on this clone: The CDR3 end is not reached by the read, which stops 3 residues before it; the germline J gene fills it in. The chain uses TRBV7-6 and TRBJ2-3, with D maybe TRBD1 (8 bases). There are 16 residues in the CDR3. Germline CDR1 is SGHVS and CDR2 is FNYEAQ. Between the trimmed V and J ends, which lost 5 bases and 3 bases, there was a span of 18 bases. The CDR3 region is CASSQNHRGGTDTQYF. CDR3 DNA, as far as it was read: TGTGCCAGCAGCCAGAATCACAGGGGGGGAACAGATACG.

This clone was counted a few times. The CDR3 goes on 3 residues after the read ends, and that part is filled in from the germline J gene. The chain couples TRBV19 to TRBJ2-5, with TRBD2 matching 11 bases. V lost 4 bases and J lost 5; bases outside the gene matches: 9. CDR1 and CDR2 (germline): LNHDA, SQIVND (reference sequence). The CDR3 runs to 16 residues. CDR3: CASSKKLAGVSETQYF. CDR3 DNA, as far as it was read: TGTGCCAGTAGTAAGAAACTAGCGGGAGTTAGTGAGACC.

This clone was observed a few times. The CDR3 bases that were read are TGTGCCAGTAGTATATCTGGCGGGGGGGCGAGGAGTGAGACC. It translates to CASSISGGGARSET. The full CDR3 sequence reads CASSISGGGARSETQYF. The gene calls are TRBV19 and TRBJ2-5, with 9 bases fitting TRBD2. Read data end 3 residues before the CDR3 end; the end is taken from the germline J gene. The CDR3 covers 17 residues. Trimming cost V 2 bases and J 5 bases; bases outside gene matches: 12. Germline-derived CDR1 and CDR2 are LNHDA and SQIVND (reference sequence).

This clone has just a few counts. Read sequence stops 3 residues before the CDR3 end, and the germline J gene provides the missing end. The V and J genes are TRBV5-1 and TRBJ2-3; 8 bases agree with TRBD1. The J segment lost 3 bases and the V segment lost 2 bases, leaving 8 bases of the junction unmatched. CDR1 is SGHRS and CDR2 is YFSETQ in the germline V gene. The CDR3 runs to 16 residues. Here the CDR3 reads CASSFRGQGATDTQYF. The CDR3 bases that were read are TGCGCCAGCAGCTTCCGAGGACAGGGAGCGACAGATACG. Variable domain in full (rest from reference TRBV5-1 and TRBJ2-3): KAGVTQTPRYLIKTRGQQVTLSCSPISGHRSVSWYQQTPGQGLQFLFEYFSETQRNKGNFPGRFSGRQFSNSRSEMNVSTLELGDSALYLCASSFRGQGATDTQYFGPGTRLTVL.

In regard to this clone: The read stops 3 residues short of the end of the CDR3; the missing end is completed from the germline J gene. The chain joins TRBV2 to TRBJ2-7, with 10 positions matching TRBD2. This CDR3 has 14 amino acids. V lost 4 bases, J lost 6 bases, and 6 bases stayed unmatched. CDR1 and CDR2 from the germline V gene are SNHLY and FYNNEI. The CDR3 loop reads CASSASGRASEQYF. CDR3 DNA (partial): TGTGCCAGCAGTGCCAGCGGGAGGGCCAGCGAG.

With respect to this clone: The read gets to within 3 residues of the CDR3 end, and the germline J gene fills in the rest. V gene TRBV19 combines with J gene TRBJ2-1, with D possibly being TRBD2 (7 bases). Trimming took off 1 base at V and 2 bases at J, with 12 bases between the two ends. Germline V gene data show CDR1 as LNHDA and CDR2 as SQIVND (reference sequence). The CDR3 contains 16 residues. CDR3 DNA (partial): TGTGCCAGTAGTATAGTGGCGGGGGCCGCCTACAATGAG. It yields the protein CASSIVAGAAYNE. The complete CDR3 sequence is CASSIVAGAAYNEQFF. The full variable domain, its missing parts supplied by reference TRBV19 and TRBJ2-1, is DGGITQSPKYLFRKEGQNVTLSCEQNLNHDAMYWYRQDPGQGLRLIYYSQIVNDFQKGDIAEGYSVSREKKESFPLTVTSAQKNPTAFYLCASSIVAGAAYNEQFFGPGTRLTVL.

This clone was seen a few times. Read sequence stops 3 residues before the CDR3 end, and the germline J gene provides the missing end. The chain is built from TRBV19 and TRBJ1-1; D remains ambiguous. CDR3 length: 14 amino acids. Deletions cut 7 bases from V and 1 base from J, with 13 bases between. From germline, CDR1 is LNHDA and CDR2 SQIVND (reference sequence). This CDR3 is CASTPPGENTEAFF. The part of the CDR3 DNA that was read is TGTGCCAGTACCCCTCCCGGGGAGAACACTGAA.

There are many counts of this clone. The read falls 3 residues short of the CDR3 end, and the missing part is taken from the germline J gene. The chain is built from TRBV15 and TRBJ1-1; no firm D call. V was shortened by 1 base and J by 4 bases, with 4 bases between the two germline ends. The V gene's germline CDR1 is LNHNV and CDR2 YYDKDF (reference sequence). This CDR3 is 12 amino acids long. CDR3 amino acids: CATSRVGTEAFF. Partial CDR3 DNA: TGTGCCACCAGCAGAGTCGGCACTGAA.